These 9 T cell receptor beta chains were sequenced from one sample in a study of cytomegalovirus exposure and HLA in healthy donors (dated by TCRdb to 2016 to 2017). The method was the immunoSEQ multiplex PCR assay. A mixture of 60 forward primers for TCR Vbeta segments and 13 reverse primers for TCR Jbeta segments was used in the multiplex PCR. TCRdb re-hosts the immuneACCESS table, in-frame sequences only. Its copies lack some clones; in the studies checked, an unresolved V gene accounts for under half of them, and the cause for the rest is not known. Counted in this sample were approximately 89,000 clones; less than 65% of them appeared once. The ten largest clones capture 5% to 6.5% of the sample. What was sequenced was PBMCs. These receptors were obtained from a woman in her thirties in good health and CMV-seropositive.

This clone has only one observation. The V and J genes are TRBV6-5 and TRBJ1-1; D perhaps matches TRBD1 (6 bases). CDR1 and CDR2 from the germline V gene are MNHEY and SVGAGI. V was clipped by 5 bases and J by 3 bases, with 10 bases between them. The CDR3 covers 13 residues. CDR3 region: CASSVHRDTEAFF. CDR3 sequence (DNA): TGTGCCAGCAGTGTACACAGGGACACTGAAGCTTTCTTT.

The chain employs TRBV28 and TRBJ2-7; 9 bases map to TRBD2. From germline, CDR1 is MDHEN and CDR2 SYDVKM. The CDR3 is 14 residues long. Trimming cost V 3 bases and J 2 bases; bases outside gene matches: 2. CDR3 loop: CASSFTSGPYEQYF. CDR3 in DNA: TGTGCCAGCAGTTTTACTAGCGGGCCCTACGAGCAGTACTTC.

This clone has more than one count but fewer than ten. Here the CDR3 reads CASRTGPGLAFLEQYF. CDR3 nucleotides: TGCGCCAGCAGAACGGGGCCGGGACTAGCGTTTCTCGAGCAGTACTTC. The chain recombines TRBV5-1 with TRBJ2-7; 10 bases are shared with TRBD2. CDR3 length: 16 amino acids. Germline-derived CDR1 and CDR2 are SGHRS and YFSETQ. V lost 5 bases to trimming and J lost 6 bases; unmatched junction nucleotides: 14.

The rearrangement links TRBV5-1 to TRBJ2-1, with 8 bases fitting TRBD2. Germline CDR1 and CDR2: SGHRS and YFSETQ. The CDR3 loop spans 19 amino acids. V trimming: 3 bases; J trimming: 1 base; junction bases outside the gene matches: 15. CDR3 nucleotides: TGCGCCAGCAGCTCAACCGGGACTAGGGCGTTGGGGTCCTACAATGAGCAGTTCTTC. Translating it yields CASSSTGTRALGSYNEQFF.

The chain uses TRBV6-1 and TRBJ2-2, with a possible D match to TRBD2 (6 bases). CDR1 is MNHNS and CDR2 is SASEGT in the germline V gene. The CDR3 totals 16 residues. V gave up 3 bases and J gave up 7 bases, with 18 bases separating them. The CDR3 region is CASSESSGGYGGELFF. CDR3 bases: TGTGCCAGCAGTGAGTCTTCCGGGGGATACGGCGGGGAGCTGTTTTTT.

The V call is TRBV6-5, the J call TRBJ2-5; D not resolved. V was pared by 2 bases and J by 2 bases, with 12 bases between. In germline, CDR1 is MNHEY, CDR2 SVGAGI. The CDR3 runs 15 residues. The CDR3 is CASSYGGESQETQYF. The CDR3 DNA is TGTGCCAGCAGTTACGGCGGCGAGAGTCAAGAGACCCAGTACTTC.

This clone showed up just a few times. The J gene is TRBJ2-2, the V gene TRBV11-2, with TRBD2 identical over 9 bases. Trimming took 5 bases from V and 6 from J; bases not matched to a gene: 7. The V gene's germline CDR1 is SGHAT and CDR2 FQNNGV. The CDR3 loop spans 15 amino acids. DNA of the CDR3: TGTGCCAGCAGCCCTCGGACTAGCGTAGCCGGGGAGCTGTTTTTT. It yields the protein CASSPRTSVAGELFF. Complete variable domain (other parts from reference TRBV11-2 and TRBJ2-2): EAGVAQSPRYKIIEKRQSVAFWCNPISGHATLYWYQQILGQGPKLLIQFQNNGVVDDSQLPKDRFSAERLKGVDSTLKIQPAKLEDSAVYLCASSPRTSVAGELFFGEGSRLTVL.

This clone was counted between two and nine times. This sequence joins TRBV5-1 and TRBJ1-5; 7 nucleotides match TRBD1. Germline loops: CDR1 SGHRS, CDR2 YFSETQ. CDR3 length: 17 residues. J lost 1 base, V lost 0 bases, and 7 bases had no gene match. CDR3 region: CASSLVDREESNQPQHF. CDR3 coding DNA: TGCGCCAGCAGCTTGGTTGACAGGGAAGAAAGCAATCAGCCCCAGCATTTT.

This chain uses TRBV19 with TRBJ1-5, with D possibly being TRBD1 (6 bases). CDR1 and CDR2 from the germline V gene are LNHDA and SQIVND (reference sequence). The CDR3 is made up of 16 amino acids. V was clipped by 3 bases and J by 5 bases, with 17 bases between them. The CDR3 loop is CASSISGQFSHQPQHF. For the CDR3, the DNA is TGTGCCAGTAGTATTTCGGGACAATTTTCCCATCAGCCCCAGCATTTT.